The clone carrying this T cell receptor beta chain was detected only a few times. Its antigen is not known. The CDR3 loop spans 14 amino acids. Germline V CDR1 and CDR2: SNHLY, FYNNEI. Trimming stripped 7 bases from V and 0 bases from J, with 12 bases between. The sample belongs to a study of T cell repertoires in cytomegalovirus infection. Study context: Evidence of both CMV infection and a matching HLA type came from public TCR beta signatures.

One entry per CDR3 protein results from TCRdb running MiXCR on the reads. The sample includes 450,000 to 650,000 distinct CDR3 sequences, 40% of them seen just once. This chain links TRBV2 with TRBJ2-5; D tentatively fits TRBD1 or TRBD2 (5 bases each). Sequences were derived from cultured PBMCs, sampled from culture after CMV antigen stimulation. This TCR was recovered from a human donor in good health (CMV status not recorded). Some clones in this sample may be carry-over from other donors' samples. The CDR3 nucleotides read TGTGCCAGCAACGGACGGGGCGACCAAGAGACCCAGTACTTC. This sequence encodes CASNGRGDQETQYF. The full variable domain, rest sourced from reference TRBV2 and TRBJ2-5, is EPEVTQTPSHQVTQMGQEVILRCVPISNHLYFYWYRQILGQKVEFLVSFYNNEISEKSEIFDDQFSVERPDGSNFTLKIRSTKLEDSAMYFCASNGRGDQETQYFGPGTRLLVL.